The clone carrying this T cell receptor beta chain has more than one count but fewer than ten. Its specificity is not known. TCR alpha and TCR beta cDNA libraries carrying sample barcodes and UMIs came from 5'RACE with constant-segment primers. MiXCR, applied by TCRdb to the 5' RACE reads, yields one record per CDR3 protein. The table includes fewer than 250,000 distinct CDR3 sequences, 15% detected once. This entry comes from a study of T-cell memory formation after mild COVID-19. Turning to the study itself: Largely donor-specific sequence clusters came from two donors.

The CDR3 is made up of 15 amino acids. Between the trimmed V and J ends, which lost 0 bases and 2 bases, there was a span of 9 bases. Germline V gene lookup returns CDR1 SGHRS and CDR2 YFSETQ. Study findings and constraints: Clones that contracted from day 15 to 85 were balanced CD4/CD8, while later expanders leaned CD4+. In second-wave clones peaking day 37, SARS-CoV-2 specificity remained unconfirmed.

This TCR was recovered from an adult woman who had mild COVID-19 (a few samples of this study predate the infection). Cell type and time point are not known. Sequenced: PBMCs or a T cell subset sorted from them (not recorded which). The chain has TRBV5-1 and TRBJ2-1, with D hard to call. The CDR3 loop is CASSLGEFPYNEQFF. The CDR3, as DNA: TGCGCCAGCAGCTTGGGCGAGTTTCCCTACAATGAGCAGTTCTTC.